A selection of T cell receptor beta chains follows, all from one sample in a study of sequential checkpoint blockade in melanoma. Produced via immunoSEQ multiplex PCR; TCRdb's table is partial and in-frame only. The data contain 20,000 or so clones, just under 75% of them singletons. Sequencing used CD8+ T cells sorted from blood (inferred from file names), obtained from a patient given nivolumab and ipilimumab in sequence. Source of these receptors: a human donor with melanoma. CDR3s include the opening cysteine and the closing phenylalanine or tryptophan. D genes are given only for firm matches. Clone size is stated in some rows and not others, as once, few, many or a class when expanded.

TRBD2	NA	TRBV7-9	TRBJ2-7	CASSLTSGNEQYF	TGTGCCAGCAGCTTAACTAGCGGGAACGAGCAGTACTTC
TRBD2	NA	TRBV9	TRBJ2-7	CASSTTSGSGAYEQYF	TGTGCCAGCAGCACGACCAGCGGGAGTGGGGCCTACGAGCAGTACTTC
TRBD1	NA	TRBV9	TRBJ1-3	CASSASRDRGGNTIYF	TGTGCCAGCAGCGCGTCCCGGGACAGGGGGGGAAACACCATATATTTT
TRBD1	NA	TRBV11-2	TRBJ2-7	CASSLDQTYRGLSYEQYF	TGTGCCAGCAGCTTAGACCAGACTTACAGGGGGCTCTCCTACGAGCAGTACTTC
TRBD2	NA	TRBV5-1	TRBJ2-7	CASRTSGDPYEQYF	TGCGCCAGCAGAACTAGCGGGGACCCCTACGAGCAGTACTTC
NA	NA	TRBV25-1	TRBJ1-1	CASRGDMNTEAFF	TGTGCCAGCAGAGGGGATATGAACACTGAAGCTTTCTTT
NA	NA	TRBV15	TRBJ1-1	CATSRRDMNTEAFF	TGTGCCACCAGCCGCAGGGACATGAACACTGAAGCTTTCTTT
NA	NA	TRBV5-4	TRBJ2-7	CASSQDGGAYEQYF	TGTGCCAGCAGCCAGGATGGGGGGGCGTACGAGCAGTACTTC
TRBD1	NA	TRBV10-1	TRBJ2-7	CASSGQGARYEQYF	TGCGCCAGCAGCGGACAGGGGGCTAGGTACGAGCAGTACTTC
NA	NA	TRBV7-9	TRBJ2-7	CAGGAHEQYF	TGTGCCGGCGGGGCCCACGAGCAGTACTTC
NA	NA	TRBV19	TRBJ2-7	CASSISPVSSYEQYF	TGTGCCAGTAGTATAAGTCCCGTGAGCTCCTACGAGCAGTACTTC
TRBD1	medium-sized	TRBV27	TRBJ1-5	CASSYDRGNQPQHF	TGTGCCAGCAGTTACGACAGGGGGAATCAGCCCCAGCATTTT
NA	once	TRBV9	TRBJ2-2	CASSPPVNGELFF	TGTGCCAGCAGTCCACCGGTGAACGGGGAGCTGTTTTTT
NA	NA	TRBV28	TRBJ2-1	CASSLASVYNEQFF	TGTGCCAGCAGTTTAGCTAGCGTCTACAATGAGCAGTTCTTC
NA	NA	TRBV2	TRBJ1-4	CASSPSLATNEKLFF	TGTGCCAGCAGCCCCTCACTTGCAACTAATGAAAAACTGTTTTTT
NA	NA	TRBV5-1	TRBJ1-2	CASSSPQGYTF	TGCGCCAGCAGTTCTCCCCAGGGCTACACCTTC
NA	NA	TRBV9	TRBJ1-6	CASSFLERRNSPLHF	TGTGCCAGCAGCTTTCTGGAGCGACGAAATTCACCCCTCCACTTT
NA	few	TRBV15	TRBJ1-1	CATSKMEERVTEAFF	TGTGCCACCAGCAAGATGGAGGAACGGGTGACTGAAGCTTTCTTT
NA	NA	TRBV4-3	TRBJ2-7	CASSQHSNSEQYF	TGCGCCAGCAGCCAACACTCCAATTCGGAGCAGTACTTC
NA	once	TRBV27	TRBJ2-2	CASSSAATGELFF	TGTGCCAGCAGTTCGGCGGCTACCGGGGAGCTGTTTTTT
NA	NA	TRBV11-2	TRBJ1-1	CASSLPSLNTEAFF	TGTGCCAGCAGCTTACCCTCCCTGAACACTGAAGCTTTCTTT
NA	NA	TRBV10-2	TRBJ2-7	CASDQGLSYEQYF	TGCGCCAGTGACCAGGGGCTCTCCTACGAGCAGTACTTC
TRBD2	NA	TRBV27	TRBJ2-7	CASSLSWLAGGYEQYF	TGTGCCAGCAGTTTATCGTGGCTAGCGGGAGGCTACGAGCAGTACTTC
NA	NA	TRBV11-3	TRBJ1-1	CASSLVSVNTEAFF	TGTGCCAGCAGCTTAGTATCCGTGAACACTGAAGCTTTCTTT
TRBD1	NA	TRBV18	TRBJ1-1	CASSPGDRGGTEAFF	TGTGCCAGCTCACCTGGAGACAGGGGGGGGACTGAAGCTTTCTTT
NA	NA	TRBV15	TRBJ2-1	CATSRDRGLGNEQFF	TGTGCCACCAGCAGAGACAGGGGCCTGGGGAATGAGCAGTTCTTC
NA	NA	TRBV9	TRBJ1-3	CASSVRETGNTIYF	TGTGCCAGCAGCGTCAGGGAAACTGGAAACACCATATATTTT
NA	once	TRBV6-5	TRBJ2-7	CASSYSETGNYEQYF	TGTGCCAGCAGTTACAGCGAGACAGGAAACTACGAGCAGTACTTC
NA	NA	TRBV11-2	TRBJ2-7	CASSLTYEQYF	TGTGCCAGCAGCTTAACATACGAGCAGTACTTC
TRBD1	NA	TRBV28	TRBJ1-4	CASSSPWPGQHNEKLFF	TGTGCCAGCAGTTCTCCATGGCCGGGACAGCATAATGAAAAACTGTTTTTT
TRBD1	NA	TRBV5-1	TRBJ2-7	CASSLGQGAYEQYF	TGCGCCAGCAGCTTGGGACAGGGGGCCTACGAGCAGTACTTC
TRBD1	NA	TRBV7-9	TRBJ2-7	CASSSGQGFAQFEQYF	TGTGCCAGCAGCTCCGGACAGGGCTTTGCGCAGTTCGAGCAGTACTTC
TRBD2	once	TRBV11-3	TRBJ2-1	CASSTLLSGRGGNEQFF	TGTGCCAGCAGCACCCTCCTTAGCGGGAGGGGGGGTAATGAGCAGTTCTTC
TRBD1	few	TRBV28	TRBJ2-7	CASSLLRTGGVEQYF	TGTGCCAGCAGTCTACTAAGGACAGGGGGCGTCGAGCAGTACTTC
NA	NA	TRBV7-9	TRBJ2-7	CASSFGRPSSYEQYF	TGTGCCAGCAGCTTTGGCAGGCCGAGCTCCTACGAGCAGTACTTC
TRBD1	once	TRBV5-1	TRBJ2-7	CASSLRTGSSYEQYF	TGCGCCAGCAGCCTTAGGACAGGGAGCTCCTACGAGCAGTACTTC
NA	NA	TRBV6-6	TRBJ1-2	CASSYETLGRLYGYTF	TGTGCCAGCAGTTACGAGACTTTAGGCCGATTATATGGCTACACCTTC
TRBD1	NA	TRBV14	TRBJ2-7	CASSLDPRDRGLYEQYF	TGTGCCAGCAGCCTCGACCCCCGGGACAGGGGTCTGTACGAGCAGTACTTC
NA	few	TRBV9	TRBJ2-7	CASSGDSYEQYF	TGTGCCAGCAGCGGAGACTCCTACGAGCAGTACTTC
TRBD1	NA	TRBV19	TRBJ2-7	CASSTLGTGGIYEQYF	TGTGCCAGTAGTACTCTCGGGACAGGGGGCATATACGAGCAGTACTTC
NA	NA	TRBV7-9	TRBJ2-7	CASSLPGSAYEQYF	TGTGCCAGCAGCTTACCGGGTTCTGCCTACGAGCAGTACTTC
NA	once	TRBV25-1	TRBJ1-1	CASSDPGFLGDTEAFF	TGTGCCAGCAGTGACCCCGGGTTCTTAGGGGACACTGAAGCTTTCTTT
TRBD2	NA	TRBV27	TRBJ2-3	CASSLRSSGTDTQYF	TGTGCCAGCAGTCTAAGGTCTAGCGGAACAGATACGCAGTATTTT